Listed below are T cell receptor beta chains from one sample, sequenced in a study of blood T cell repertoires in COVID-19. Repertoires were generated with immunoSEQ multiplex PCR, while TCRdb's copy carries only in-frame clones and drops some. The sample lists 200,000 or so clones; approximately 83% were seen once. Sequencing used peripheral blood. Receptor source: a human donor with active or convalescent COVID-19. The donor label of this sample is uncertain. The CDR3 runs from the conserved cysteine through the conserved F or W. Fields, in order: V gene, J gene, D gene, clone size, CDR3 DNA, CDR3 protein. The D gene is left open where the match is weak. Some rows mark clone size as missing; the rest say once, few, many or name a class of expanded clone.

>TRBV3-1/TRBV3-2|TRBJ2-5|-|-
TGTGCCAGCAGCCAAGGTAGGGGGGGGCCGGAGACCCAGTACTTC
CASSQGRGGPETQYF
>TRBV5-4|TRBJ2-4|-|few
TGTGCCAGCAGCTTAAAGGGGCGCGATACGGACATTCAGTACTTC
CASSLKGRDTDIQYF
>TRBV20-1|TRBJ1-2|-|many
TGCAGTGCTGCATCAGGGTCTGGCTACACCTTC
CSAASGSGYTF
>TRBV3-1/TRBV3-2|TRBJ2-7|-|-
TGTGCCAGCAGCCAAGACGGACAGACCTACGAGCAGTACTTC
CASSQDGQTYEQYF
>TRBV7-8|TRBJ2-7|-|-
TGTGCCAGCAGCTTAGGAGGGCCTAGTAACTACGAGCAGTACTTC
CASSLGGPSNYEQYF
>TRBV5-1|TRBJ2-2|-|once
TGCGCCAGCAGCGCGGTCGGGGAGCTGTTTTTT
CASSAVGELFF
>TRBV6-5|TRBJ1-5|-|-
TGTGCCAGCAAACCTGCCCCCGCAAGCCCAGGGCCCCAGCATTTT
CASKPAPASPGPQHF
>TRBV18|TRBJ1-1|-|-
TGTGCCAGCTCACCTTCTTTACAGAACACTGAAGCTTTCTTT
CASSPSLQNTEAFF
>TRBV5-4|TRBJ2-5|-|few
TGTGCCAGCAGCTTGGGGTCTAGGTATTACTTC
CASSLGSRYYF
>TRBV6-2/TRBV6-3|TRBJ1-2|-|-
TGTGCCAGCAGTGAGATCCCAGGGCATGGTGGCTACACCTTC
CASSEIPGHGGYTF
>TRBV25-1|TRBJ1-2|-|-
TGTGCCAGCAGTGAACCCGGACTGAGTTCTAACTATGGCTACACCTTC
CASSEPGLSSNYGYTF
>TRBV12-5|TRBJ2-7|TRBD1|few
TGTGCTGATGGGGACAGGGGGCCGTACGAGCAGTACTTC
CADGDRGPYEQYF
>TRBV7-9|TRBJ1-4|TRBD1|few
TGTGCCAGCAGCTTAACTTGGACAGGCCCATTCAGGACTAATGAAAAACTGTTTTTT
CASSLTWTGPFRTNEKLFF
>TRBV30|TRBJ2-5|-|-
TGTGCCCAACAGGGTTCGGAAGAGACCCAGTACTTC
CAQQGSEETQYF
>TRBV25-1|TRBJ2-1|TRBD2|-
TGTGCCAGCCGCAGCCTTCGGGCGGGAGAGTACAATGAGCAGTTCTTC
CASRSLRAGEYNEQFF
>TRBV5-1|TRBJ2-2|-|-
TGCGCCAGTCGAACTCCCCCCACCGGGGAGCTGTTTTTT
CASRTPPTGELFF
>TRBV3-1/TRBV3-2|TRBJ2-7|TRBD1|-
TGTGCCAGCAGCGCGGCAAGGGGGCGTTCCGACTACGAGCAGTACTTC
CASSAARGRSDYEQYF
>TRBV9|TRBJ2-2|-|-
TGTGCCAGCAGCGTAGGGGGGGGCAACACCGGGGAGCTGTTTTTT
CASSVGGGNTGELFF
>TRBV5-1|TRBJ2-2|-|-
TGCGCCAGCAGCTTGTGGCAGGGCACCGGGGAGCTGTTTTTT
CASSLWQGTGELFF
>TRBV28|TRBJ2-7|-|-
TGTGCCAGCAGTTGGAGGGTCGGCGAGCAGTACTTC
CASSWRVGEQYF
>TRBV9|TRBJ1-2|-|-
TGTGCCAGCAGCGAAGGGAGGTTCACTAACTATGGCTACACCTTC
CASSEGRFTNYGYTF
>TRBV29-1|TRBJ2-7|-|-
TGCAGCGTCGCTCCGTGGGCGGGAACCCTAGCAAACTCCTACGAGCAGTACTTC
CSVAPWAGTLANSYEQYF
>TRBV9|TRBJ2-3|TRBD1|-
TGTGCCAGCAGCGACCCCCCGGAAACAGGGGCCCTCACAGATACGCAGTATTTT
CASSDPPETGALTDTQYF
>TRBV10-3|TRBJ1-1|-|once
TGTGCCATCTCGGCAGGGGCTGTTTCGGCGTTTGTCACGAACACTGAAGCTTTCTTT
CAISAGAVSAFVTNTEAFF